The rows below give T cell receptor beta chains drawn from one sample of a study of T-cell memory formation after mild COVID-19. TCRdb reprocessed the 5' RACE reads via MiXCR and lists one record per CDR3 protein. The table lists fewer than 50,000 distinct CDR3 sequences, 7.3% of them singletons. Sequencing was performed on PBMCs or a T cell subset sorted from them (not recorded which). The receptor source for this set is a man between 18 and 35 years old who had mild COVID-19 (a few samples of this study predate the infection). Cell type and time point are not known. Both conserved end residues are part of each CDR3. The D gene is left open where the match is weak. Expanded clones get a size class; other rows say once, few or many, or leave the size out.

V	J	D	size	DNA	CDR3
TRBV6-2/TRBV6-3	TRBJ1-3	-	-	TGTGCCAGCAGCACAACAAGAATTTTCTCTGGAAACACCATATATTTT	CASSTTRIFSGNTIYF
TRBV7-2	TRBJ1-1	-	-	TGTGCCAGCAGCTTAGCGGCAGGGTCGGGCACTGAAGCTTTCTTT	CASSLAAGSGTEAFF
TRBV7-9	TRBJ2-2	-	many	TGTGCCAGCGGTACGGAAAACACCGGGGAGCTGTTTTTT	CASGTENTGELFF
TRBV5-1	TRBJ2-3	TRBD2	-	TGCGCCAGCAGCCTCCCAGGTAGCGGGGGACCCACAGATACGCAGTATTTT	CASSLPGSGGPTDTQYF
TRBV5-1	TRBJ2-3	TRBD1	many	TGCGCCAGCAGCTCCGGGACAGTCACAGATACGCAGTATTTT	CASSSGTVTDTQYF
TRBV10-3	TRBJ2-1	TRBD2	many	TGTGCCATCAGGCTTAGCGGGGGGGACAATGAGCAGTTCTTC	CAIRLSGGDNEQFF
TRBV5-1	TRBJ2-5	TRBD2	-	TGCGCCAGCAGCTTGAGGCTAGCGGGGGGCCAAGAGACCCAGTACTTC	CASSLRLAGGQETQYF
TRBV4-3	TRBJ1-5	-	-	TGCGCCAGCAGCCAAGATCAGAGTCAGCCCCAGCATTTT	CASSQDQSQPQHF
TRBV4-2	TRBJ2-5	TRBD2	-	TGTGCCAGCAGCCAAGGTAGCGGGGGGAATGGAGATACCCAGTACTTC	CASSQGSGGNGDTQYF
TRBV5-1	TRBJ2-1	-	once	TGCGCCAGCAGCGGACCGGGGACCCCCAATGAGCAGTTCTTC	CASSGPGTPNEQFF
TRBV20-1	TRBJ2-7	-	few	TGCAGTGCCGCGGGCCGAAGCTCCTACGAGCAGTACTTC	CSAAGRSSYEQYF
TRBV18	TRBJ1-1	-	few	TGTGCCAGCGCAAGCCGTTACGCTGAAGCTTTCTTT	CASASRYAEAFF
TRBV7-2	TRBJ1-2	TRBD1	-	TGTGCCAGCAGCCCTAACAGGGGGCTCTATGGCTACACCTTC	CASSPNRGLYGYTF
TRBV4-1	TRBJ1-4	-	-	TGCGCCAGCAGCCAACGGGAAGATGAAAAACTGTTTTTT	CASSQREDEKLFF
TRBV29-1	TRBJ1-2	-	-	TGCAGCGTTGTCCCCGGGGCTAACTATGGCTACACCTTC	CSVVPGANYGYTF
TRBV20-1	TRBJ2-1	-	-	TGCAGTGCTAGATCCCCTTCAGTCCGGGCCTACAATGAGCAGTTCTTC	CSARSPSVRAYNEQFF
TRBV9	TRBJ2-5	-	few	TGTGCCAGCAGCGTAGGAAATAGCCAAGAGACCCAGTACTTC	CASSVGNSQETQYF
TRBV18	TRBJ2-1	-	few	TGTGCCAGCTCACCACCGGAACTTCAGGGCAATGAGCAGTTCTTC	CASSPPELQGNEQFF
TRBV19	TRBJ1-5	-	-	TGTGCCAGTAGTAAGGGACATGAGCAGCCCCAGCATTTT	CASSKGHEQPQHF
TRBV28	TRBJ2-1	-	few	TGTGCCAGCAAAAGGGCGATCTCCTACAATGAGCAGTTCTTC	CASKRAISYNEQFF
TRBV4-3	TRBJ2-3	-	-	TGCGCCAGCAGCCAAGATTTACTCTCCCCGGATACGCAGTATTTT	CASSQDLLSPDTQYF
TRBV4-3	TRBJ2-3	-	many	TGCGCCAGCAGCCAAGAGTACTCATCACAGGGTCTTACGCAGTATTTT	CASSQEYSSQGLTQYF
TRBV29-1	TRBJ1-5	-	few	TGCAGCGCCCAATGGGATAGCAATCAGCCCCAGCATTTT	CSAQWDSNQPQHF
TRBV6-2/TRBV6-3	TRBJ1-1	TRBD1	-	TGTGCCAGCAGTCCGAATTGGCCGGGACAGGGCCACACTGAAGCTTTCTTT	CASSPNWPGQGHTEAFF
TRBV7-2	TRBJ1-5	-	-	TGTGCCAGCAGTTGGGGCAATCAGCCCCAGCATTTT	CASSWGNQPQHF
TRBV20-1	TRBJ2-7	TRBD1	-	TGCAGTGCTGACAGGGGAGAGGGCGAGCAGTACTTC	CSADRGEGEQYF
TRBV6-5	TRBJ2-6	-	few	TGTGCCAGCAGTTTGGATGGGGCCAACGTCCTGACTTTC	CASSLDGANVLTF
TRBV5-1	TRBJ1-1	-	-	TGCGCCAGCAGCTTGGACAGGTTGAACACTGAAGCTTTCTTT	CASSLDRLNTEAFF
TRBV24-1	TRBJ2-3	-	-	TGTGCCACCAGTGGGAGCACAGATACGCAGTATTTT	CATSGSTDTQYF
TRBV5-1	TRBJ2-3	-	few	TGCGCCAGCAGCTTCCGGCGGGGCCAGACAGATACGCAGTATTTT	CASSFRRGQTDTQYF
TRBV6-5	TRBJ2-5	-	-	TGTGCCAGCAGCCGAACCGGGGGACAGCCAGGGACCCAGTACTTC	CASSRTGGQPGTQYF
TRBV12-3/TRBV12-4	TRBJ2-3	-	many	TGTGCCAGCAGTTGGGGGCCAGATACGCAGTATTTT	CASSWGPDTQYF
TRBV2	TRBJ2-3	TRBD2	many	TGTGCCAGCATTCCGGGGGGGCCAGATACGCAGTATTTT	CASIPGGPDTQYF
TRBV5-1	TRBJ1-5	TRBD1	few	TGCGCCAGCAGCCAATCCGGGACAGGGAATCAGCCCCAGCATTTT	CASSQSGTGNQPQHF
TRBV5-1	TRBJ2-1	-	-	TGCGCCAGCAGCTTGCCCGGGGGTGAGCAGTTCTTC	CASSLPGGEQFF
TRBV5-4	TRBJ2-5	TRBD2	once	TGTGCCAGCAGCCTTGCGGGCGGGGGGGCCTTCGAGACCCAGTACTTC	CASSLAGGGAFETQYF
TRBV5-1	TRBJ2-1	TRBD2	many	TGCGCCAGCAGCTCCCAACCCCCGGGACTAGAGCGCAATGAGCAGTTCTTC	CASSSQPPGLERNEQFF
TRBV6-5	TRBJ1-2	TRBD1	-	TGTGCCAGCAGGTTGGACAGGAACTACTATGGCTACACCTTC	CASRLDRNYYGYTF
TRBV7-3	TRBJ2-1	TRBD2	few	TGTGCCAGCAGCTCTTTAGCGGGGGGGCCCGCTGAGCAGTTCTTC	CASSSLAGGPAEQFF
TRBV4-2	TRBJ1-4	-	few	TGTGCCAGCAGCCCCTACTCGGGGGGGAGTGAAAAACTGTTTTTT	CASSPYSGGSEKLFF
TRBV28	TRBJ1-5	-	-	TGTGCCAGCAGTTTATTCGGCCAGGACCTTAGCAATCAGCCCCAGCATTTT	CASSLFGQDLSNQPQHF
TRBV20-1	TRBJ1-1	-	many	TGCAGTGCTAGAGATCCCCCGGACACTGAAGCTTTCTTT	CSARDPPDTEAFF
TRBV6-5	TRBJ2-5	-	-	TGTGCCAGCAGTTACTCGATTGGGGGGGGCCCGGAGACCCAGTACTTC	CASSYSIGGGPETQYF
TRBV7-2	TRBJ2-2	-	few	TGTGCCAGCAGCTTAGTTTTGGTAACCGGGGAGCTGTTTTTT	CASSLVLVTGELFF
TRBV12-3/TRBV12-4	TRBJ1-2	-	few	TGTGCCAGCAGGTTGGGGAGTTGGTATGGCTACACCTTC	CASRLGSWYGYTF
TRBV7-2	TRBJ1-2	-	-	TGTGCCAGCAGCTTGACCAGGTCCGATGGCTACACCTTC	CASSLTRSDGYTF
TRBV6-6	TRBJ2-7	TRBD1	many	TGTGCCAGCAGTTACTCGGGGCCCCAGGGGGTTTACCACGAGCAGTACTTC	CASSYSGPQGVYHEQYF
TRBV14	TRBJ1-4	-	few	TGTGCCAGCAGCCCGACAGTTACCGGAAAACTGTTTTTT	CASSPTVTGKLFF
TRBV5-1	TRBJ1-2	TRBD1	few	TGCGCCAGCAGGCGGGACAGAGATACTAACTATGGCTACACCTTC	CASRRDRDTNYGYTF
TRBV4-3	TRBJ2-1	-	many	TGCGCCAGCAGCCAAGGCACGAGCTCCTACAATGAGCAGTTCTTC	CASSQGTSSYNEQFF
TRBV4-3	TRBJ2-2	-	few	TGCGCCAGCAGCCTCGGCTACCCGAACACCGGGGAGCTGTTTTTT	CASSLGYPNTGELFF
TRBV20-1	TRBJ2-7	TRBD2	-	TGCAGTGCTTTGGACGGGACTAGCGGGGGTAGGCAGTACTTC	CSALDGTSGGRQYF
TRBV6-5	TRBJ2-5	TRBD1	few	TGTGCCAGCAGTTACTCAGAGGGACAGGGGACCCAGTACTTC	CASSYSEGQGTQYF
TRBV5-1	TRBJ2-2	-	once	TGCGCCAGCAGCTCCGTTGGACAAACTGGCGGGGAGCCGTTTTTT	CASSSVGQTGGEPFF
TRBV12-3/TRBV12-4	TRBJ2-3	TRBD2	-	TGTGCCAGCAGTTTTTTAGCGGGGGGCGCAGATACGCAGTATTTT	CASSFLAGGADTQYF
TRBV28	TRBJ1-2	TRBD1	few	TGTGCCAACAGGGGGGAAGGCGGCTACACCTTC	CANRGEGGYTF
TRBV20-1	TRBJ1-5	TRBD1	few	TGCAGTGCTGGCAGGGGGGCAGATCAGCCCCAGCATTTT	CSAGRGADQPQHF
TRBV7-9	TRBJ2-1	-	few	TGTGCCAGCAGCAGGGCCGGGAGCGGCGCCTACAATGAGCAGTTCTTC	CASSRAGSGAYNEQFF
TRBV7-9	TRBJ2-6	-	few	TGTGCCAGCAGCTTAGAGCCTTCTGGGGCCAACGTCCTGACTTTC	CASSLEPSGANVLTF
TRBV12-3/TRBV12-4	TRBJ1-1	TRBD1	-	TGTGCCAGCAGGGGACAGCAGAACACTGAAGCTTTCTTT	CASRGQQNTEAFF